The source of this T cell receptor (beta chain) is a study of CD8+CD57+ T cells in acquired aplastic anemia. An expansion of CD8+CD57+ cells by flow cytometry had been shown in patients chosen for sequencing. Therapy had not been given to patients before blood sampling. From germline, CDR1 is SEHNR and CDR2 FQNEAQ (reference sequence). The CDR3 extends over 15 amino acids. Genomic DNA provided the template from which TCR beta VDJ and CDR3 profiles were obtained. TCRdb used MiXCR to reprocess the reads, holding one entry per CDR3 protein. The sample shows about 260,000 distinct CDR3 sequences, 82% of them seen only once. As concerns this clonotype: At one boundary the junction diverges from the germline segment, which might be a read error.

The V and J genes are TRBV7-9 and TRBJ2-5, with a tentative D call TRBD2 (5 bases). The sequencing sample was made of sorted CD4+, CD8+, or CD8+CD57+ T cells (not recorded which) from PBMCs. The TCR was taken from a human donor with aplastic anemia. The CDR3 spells CASSSRRTWGETHYF. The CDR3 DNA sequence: TGCGCCAGCAGTTCTAGACGCACTTGGGGAGAGACCCACTACTTC.